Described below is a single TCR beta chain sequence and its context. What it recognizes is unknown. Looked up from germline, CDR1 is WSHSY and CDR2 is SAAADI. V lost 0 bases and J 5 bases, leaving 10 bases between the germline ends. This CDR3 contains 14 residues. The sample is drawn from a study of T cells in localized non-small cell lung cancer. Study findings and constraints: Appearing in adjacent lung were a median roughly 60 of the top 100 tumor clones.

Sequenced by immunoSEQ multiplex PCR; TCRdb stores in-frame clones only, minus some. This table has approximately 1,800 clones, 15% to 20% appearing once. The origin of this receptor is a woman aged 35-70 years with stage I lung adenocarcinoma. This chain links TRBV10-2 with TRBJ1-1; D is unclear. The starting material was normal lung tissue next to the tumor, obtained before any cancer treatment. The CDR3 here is CASSESRIKTEAFF. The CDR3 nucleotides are TGCGCCAGCAGTGAGTCGAGGATTAAGACTGAAGCTTTCTTT.